This TCR beta chain comes out of a study of identical twins. Deletions cut 3 bases from V and 2 bases from J, with 11 bases between. The CDR3 totals 14 residues. From germline, CDR1 is KGHSH and CDR2 LQKENI. This clonotype has more than one count but fewer than ten. TCRdb re-called the 5' RACE reads with MiXCR, one entry per CDR3 protein. Of roughly 750,000 distinct CDR3 sequences detected, 21% appear once; the ten largest clones hold 4% to 5.5%. Healthy Caucasians provided all donations. These data were also reused for a study on T cells expressing NK-cell markers. This second study notes: HCMV specificity of expanded NKG2C+ T cell clones remained unclear.

This TCR was recovered from a woman aged 18-29 years in good health. The sequencing sample was made of PBMCs. This sequence joins TRBV18 and TRBJ2-7; D perhaps matches TRBD2 (5 bases). The CDR3 here is CASSPVDLPYEQYF. The CDR3 DNA follows: TGTGCCAGCTCACCGGTGGACTTACCCTACGAGCAGTACTTC. The complete variable domain, with remaining parts taken from reference TRBV18 and TRBJ2-7, reads NAGVMQNPRHLVRRRGQEARLRCSPMKGHSHVYWYRQLPEEGLKFMVYLQKENIIDESGMPKERFSAEFPKEGPSILRIQQVVRGDSAAYFCASSPVDLPYEQYFGPGTRLTVT.